Detailed here is one T cell receptor beta chain. The data originate from a study of T cell changes during pregnancy in multiple sclerosis. Method: immunoSEQ multiplex PCR; TCRdb's copy keeps in-frame clones and lacks some. The table has about 24,000 clones, around 86% seen once. This CDR3 is 12 amino acids long. The V gene's germline CDR1 is SEHNR and CDR2 FQNEAQ (reference sequence). Trimming left V 5 bases short and J 6 bases short, with 11 bases between. The chain carries TRBV7-9 and TRBJ2-7; D remains ambiguous. This material consisted of CD8+ T cells from peripheral blood mononuclear cells, taken in the first trimester of pregnancy. The source is a female donor in good health, enrolled as a control in a pregnancy study. The CDR3: CASSRSAVEQYF. CDR3 in DNA: TGTGCCAGCAGCCGCTCCGCGGTCGAGCAGTACTTC.